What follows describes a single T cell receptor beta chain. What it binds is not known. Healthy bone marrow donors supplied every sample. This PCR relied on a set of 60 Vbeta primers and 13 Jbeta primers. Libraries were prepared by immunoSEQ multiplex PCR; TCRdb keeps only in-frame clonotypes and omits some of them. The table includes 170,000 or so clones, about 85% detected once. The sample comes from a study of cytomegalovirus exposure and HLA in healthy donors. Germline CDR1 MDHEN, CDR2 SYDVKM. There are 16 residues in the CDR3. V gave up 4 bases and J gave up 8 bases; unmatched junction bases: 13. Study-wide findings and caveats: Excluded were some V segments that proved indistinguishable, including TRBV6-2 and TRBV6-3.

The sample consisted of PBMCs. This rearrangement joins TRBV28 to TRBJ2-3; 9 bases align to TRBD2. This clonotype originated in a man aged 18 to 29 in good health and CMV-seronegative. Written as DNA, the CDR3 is TGTGCCAGCAGTTCTACACCGGGACTAGCATTGTCTACGCAGTATTTT. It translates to CASSSTPGLALSTQYF.